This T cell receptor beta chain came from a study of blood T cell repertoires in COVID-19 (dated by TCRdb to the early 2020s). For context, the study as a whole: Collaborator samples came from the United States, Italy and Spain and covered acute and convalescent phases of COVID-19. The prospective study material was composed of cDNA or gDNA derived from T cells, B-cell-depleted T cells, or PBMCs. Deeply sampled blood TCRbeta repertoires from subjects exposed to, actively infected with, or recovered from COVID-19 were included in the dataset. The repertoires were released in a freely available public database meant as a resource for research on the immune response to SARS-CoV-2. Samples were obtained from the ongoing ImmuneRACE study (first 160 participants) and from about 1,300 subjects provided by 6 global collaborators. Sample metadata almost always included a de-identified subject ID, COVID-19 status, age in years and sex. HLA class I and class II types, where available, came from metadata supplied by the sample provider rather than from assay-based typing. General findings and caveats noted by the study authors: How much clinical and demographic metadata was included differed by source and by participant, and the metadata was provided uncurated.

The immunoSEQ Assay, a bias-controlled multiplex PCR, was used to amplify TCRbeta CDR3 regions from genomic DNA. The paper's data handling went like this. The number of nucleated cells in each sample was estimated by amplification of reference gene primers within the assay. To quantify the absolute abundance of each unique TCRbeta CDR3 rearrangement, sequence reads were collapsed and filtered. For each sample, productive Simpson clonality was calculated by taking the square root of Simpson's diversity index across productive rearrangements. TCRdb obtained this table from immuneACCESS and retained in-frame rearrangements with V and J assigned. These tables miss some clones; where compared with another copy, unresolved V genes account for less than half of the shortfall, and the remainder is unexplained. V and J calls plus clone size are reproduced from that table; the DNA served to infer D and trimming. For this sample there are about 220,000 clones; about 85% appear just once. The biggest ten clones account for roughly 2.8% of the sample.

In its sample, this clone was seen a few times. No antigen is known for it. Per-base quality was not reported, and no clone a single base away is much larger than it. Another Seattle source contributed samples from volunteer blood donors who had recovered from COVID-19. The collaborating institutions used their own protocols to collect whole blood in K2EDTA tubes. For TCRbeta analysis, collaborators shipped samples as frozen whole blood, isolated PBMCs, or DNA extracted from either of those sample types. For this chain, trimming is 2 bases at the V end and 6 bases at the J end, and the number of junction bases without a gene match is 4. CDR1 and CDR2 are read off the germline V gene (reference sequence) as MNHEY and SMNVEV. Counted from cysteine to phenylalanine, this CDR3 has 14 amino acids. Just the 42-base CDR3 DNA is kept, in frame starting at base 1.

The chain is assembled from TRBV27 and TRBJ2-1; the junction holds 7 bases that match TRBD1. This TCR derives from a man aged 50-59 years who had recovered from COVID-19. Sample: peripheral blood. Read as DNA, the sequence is TGTGCCAGCAGTTTAAGGGGGCTGGTCAATGAGCAGTTCTTC. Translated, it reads CASSLRGLVNEQFF.